Each of the 16 T cell receptor beta chains below was sequenced from the same sample in a study of cytomegalovirus exposure and HLA in healthy donors. The PCR contained 60 Vbeta and 13 Jbeta primers. TCRdb's table, derived via immunoSEQ multiplex PCR, lists solely in-frame clones and lacks some. The sample holds about 130,000 clones; over 75% are singletons and the top ten take around 5%. Sequencing input: PBMCs. The origin of the receptors is a man aged 25-45 years in good health and CMV-seronegative.

The chain joins TRBV28 to TRBJ1-1; D uncertain. The germline V gene encodes CDR1 MDHEN and CDR2 SYDVKM. This CDR3 has 15 amino acids. V gave up 6 bases and J gave up 3 bases, with 17 bases separating them. For the CDR3, the DNA is TGTGCCAGCAGACCTACGGCAGGATACGACACTGAAGCTTTCTTT. Protein: CASRPTAGYDTEAFF.

The chain employs TRBV6-5 and TRBJ2-1, with TRBD1 identical over 11 bases. Germline lookup yields CDR1 MNHEY and CDR2 SVGAGI. This CDR3 contains 15 residues. V gave up 6 bases and J gave up 10 bases; unmatched junction bases: 11. This chain's CDR3 is CASRLGTGGKGEQFF. The DNA of the CDR3 is TGTGCCAGCAGACTCGGGACAGGGGGTAAGGGGGAGCAGTTCTTC.

This clone has only a few counts. The chain uses TRBV4-1 and TRBJ1-4; D is unclear. This CDR3 comprises 15 residues. CDR1 MGHRA and CDR2 YSYEKL come from the germline V gene. The V and J ends lost 1 base and 7 bases respectively, with 13 bases between them. Here the CDR3 reads CASSQVGGIGEKLFF. DNA of the CDR3: TGCGCCAGCAGCCAAGTAGGAGGGATCGGTGAAAAACTGTTTTTT.

The rearrangement uses TRBV29-1 and TRBJ2-1; maybe TRBD1 (5 bases). The germline V and J ends were trimmed by 7 bases and 4 bases, with 14 bases remaining between them. The CDR3 spans 13 residues. Per germline, CDR1 SQVTM and CDR2 ANQGSEA. CDR3 nucleotides: TGCAGCGCTGGGGCTGCACCTTACAATGAGCAGTTCTTC. Its protein product is CSAGAAPYNEQFF.

The CDR3 nucleotides read TGTGCCAGCAGGGGATGGACAGGGGCCGGGGAGCTGTTTTTT. Amino acid sequence: CASRGWTGAGELFF. This chain uses TRBV6-5 with TRBJ2-2, with 9 bases identical to TRBD1. Germline V CDR1 and CDR2: MNHEY, SVGAGI. J gave up 6 bases and V 6 bases, and 5 bases lay outside the gene matches. CDR3 length: 14 residues.

The chain is built from TRBV30 and TRBJ1-1; possibly TRBD1 for D (5 bases). The V end was cut by 5 bases, the J end by 2 bases, with 6 bases between. CDR3 length: 11 residues. CDR1 is GTSNPN, CDR2 SVGIG, per germline (reference sequence). CDR3 DNA: TGTGCCTGGCAGGGAAACACTGAAGCTTTCTTT. Its protein product is CAWQGNTEAFF.

The chain recombines TRBV5-1 with TRBJ2-3; 8 bases are a match to TRBD1. CDR1 and CDR2 from the germline V gene are SGHRS and YFSETQ. There are 19 residues in the CDR3. V was clipped by 3 bases and J by 4 bases; unmatched bases: 19. The DNA for the CDR3 is TGCGCCAGCAGCTCTCTTTTCGCGTACGGGACAGGAGGGGCAGATACGCAGTATTTT. This gives the protein CASSSLFAYGTGGADTQYF. The whole variable domain, filled in from reference TRBV5-1 and TRBJ2-3, reads KAGVTQTPRYLIKTRGQQVTLSCSPISGHRSVSWYQQTPGQGLQFLFEYFSETQRNKGNFPGRFSGRQFSNSRSEMNVSTLELGDSALYLCASSSLFAYGTGGADTQYFGPGTRLTVL.

This clone turned up a few times. The rearrangement joins TRBV5-1 to TRBJ2-7; 8 bases match TRBD1. This CDR3 is built from 14 residues. V shed 4 bases, J shed 2 bases, and the junction held 5 bases outside the gene matches. Germline values: CDR1 SGHRS, CDR2 YFSETQ. For the CDR3, the DNA is TGCGCCAGCAGCCCGAACAGGGGGGCCTACGAGCAGTACTTC. Its protein is CASSPNRGAYEQYF.

This rearrangement joins TRBV11-3 to TRBJ2-2; 8 nucleotides match TRBD1. The CDR3 covers 17 residues. V lost 5 bases, J lost 1 base, and 9 bases stayed unmatched. Germline V gene data show CDR1 as SGHNT and CDR2 as YENEEA. The CDR3 DNA is TGTGCCAGCAGCAACCGATGGGGGACAGGGAACACCGGGGAGCTGTTTTTT. This encodes CASSNRWGTGNTGELFF. The variable domain in full, with the rest retrieved from reference TRBV11-3 and TRBJ2-2, is EAGVVQSPRYKIIEKKQPVAFWCNPISGHNTLYWYLQNLGQGPELLIRYENEEAVDDSQLPKDRFSAERLKGVDSTLKIQPAELGDSAVYLCASSNRWGTGNTGELFFGEGSRLTVL.

The DNA for the CDR3 is TGTGCCAGCACCTTGGACAGGGCGATCATCAGGCAGCCCCAGCATTTT. Encoded protein: CASTLDRAIIRQPQHF. This chain connects TRBV2 to TRBJ1-5; 8 bases agree with TRBD1. CDR1 is SNHLY, CDR2 FYNNEI, per germline. With 7 bases clipped from V and 7 bases from J, the junction kept 15 bases outside the gene matches. The CDR3 sequence is 16 residues long.

The chain joins TRBV4-3 to TRBJ1-6; possibly TRBD1 for D (5 bases). The CDR3 totals 17 residues. The germline V gene has CDR1 LGHNA and CDR2 YSLEER. Trimming left V 0 bases short and J 0 bases short, with 9 bases between. The CDR3 sequence is CASSQDLDSSYNSPLHF. The CDR3 region has the DNA TGCGCCAGCAGCCAAGATCTCGACAGCTCCTATAATTCACCCCTCCACTTT.

V and J are TRBV5-1 and TRBJ1-4; D is ambiguous. CDR1 SGHRS and CDR2 YFSETQ come from the germline V gene. Trimming took off 8 bases at V and 6 bases at J, with 14 bases between the two ends. CDR3 size: 13 residues. DNA of the CDR3: TGCGCCAGTAATAACGGGGATGATGAAAAACTGTTTTTT. It specifies CASNNGDDEKLFF.

The chain combines TRBV10-3 with TRBJ1-2; D call uncertain. V gave up 4 bases and J gave up 0 bases, with 9 bases separating them. The CDR3 sequence is 14 residues long. Germline CDR1 ENHRY, CDR2 SYGVKD. The CDR3: CAISVGSPNYGYTF. The CDR3 DNA reads TGTGCCATCAGTGTTGGGAGCCCTAACTATGGCTACACCTTC.

Here the CDR3 reads CASSLAPQGTMNTEAFF. CDR3 bases: TGTGCCAGCAGCTTAGCGCCACAGGGGACCATGAACACTGAAGCTTTCTTT. The chain carries TRBV7-9 and TRBJ1-1, with TRBD1 matching over 7 bases. Germline V gene data show CDR1 as SEHNR and CDR2 as FQNEAQ (reference sequence). V lost 0 bases to trimming and J lost 0 bases; unmatched junction nucleotides: 7. CDR3 size: 17 residues.

The chain employs TRBV5-4 and TRBJ2-7; D might be TRBD1 (6 bases). The CDR3 is made up of 11 amino acids. The germline CDR1 and CDR2 sequences are SGHNT and YYREEE (reference sequence). The V and J ends lost 2 bases and 12 bases respectively, with 12 bases between them. The CDR3 region is CASSFGDRWYF. Written as DNA, the CDR3 is TGTGCCAGCAGCTTTGGTGACAGGTGGTACTTC.

This rearrangement joins TRBV11-2 to TRBJ2-5; 7 bases match TRBD1. V shed 4 bases, J shed 1 base, and the junction held 6 bases outside the gene matches. This CDR3 has 15 amino acids. From germline, CDR1 is SGHAT and CDR2 FQNNGV. The CDR3 protein is CASSSGTALQETQYF. The CDR3 nucleotides read TGTGCCAGCAGCTCCGGGACAGCACTCCAAGAGACCCAGTACTTC.